Following are 10 T cell receptor beta chains from one sample sequenced in a study of post-analysis software for immune sequencing data. Study conclusions and caveats: Compared with controls, patients had more of about five TRBV segments, including TRBV5-6, TRBV5-1 and TRBV20-1.

Their antigens remain unidentified. Unique molecular identifiers were carried by the TCR beta cDNA libraries. TCRdb processed the PCR reads anew with MiXCR; each CDR3 protein has one entry. Here the sample spans more than 500,000 distinct CDR3 sequences, about a third being singletons. Sequencing was performed on blood. The receptors shown here come from a girl aged 2 to 17 with multiple sclerosis.

This clonotype has ten or more counts. The V and J genes are TRBV7-2 and TRBJ2-7; 7 bases map to TRBD1. V lost 5 bases and J lost 2; bases outside the gene matches: 3. Looked up from germline, CDR1 is SGHTA and CDR2 is FQGNSA. This CDR3 region has 13 residues. The CDR3 loop is CASSKGQPYEQYF. CDR3 sequence (DNA): TGTGCCAGCAGCAAGGGACAGCCCTACGAGCAGTACTTC.

The chain carries TRBV20-1 and TRBJ2-5; 7 bases map to TRBD1. After removal of 6 bases from V and 5 bases from J, the junction contained 15 bases not matched to a gene. The germline gives CDR1 DFQATT, CDR2 SNEGSKA (reference sequence). The CDR3 extends over 15 amino acids. CDR3 protein: CSADSTGKRGETQYF. The CDR3 DNA follows: TGCAGTGCCGACTCGACAGGGAAAAGGGGGGAGACCCAGTACTTC.

This clonotype has a handful of counts. The CDR3 here is CASSSFLVAGNTDTQYF. Here the CDR3 DNA reads TGTGCCAGCAGCTCCTTCCTGGTAGCGGGGAACACAGATACGCAGTATTTT. The chain joins TRBV5-4 to TRBJ2-3; 8 positions agree with TRBD2. Germline V lookup: CDR1 SGHNT, CDR2 YYREEE (reference sequence). After removal of 3 bases from V and 2 bases from J, the junction contained 11 bases not matched to a gene. CDR3 length equals 17 residues.

As regards this clonotype: One end of the junction does not line up with germline, which may come from a read error. The chain employs TRBV5-5 and TRBJ2-3; D might be TRBD2 (5 bases). CDR3 length: 19 amino acids. CDR1 and CDR2 (germline): SGHKS, YYEKEE (reference sequence). CDR3 DNA sequence: TGTGCCAGCAGCCACCTTGACGAGCGGTCCAGGTCACACACAGATACGCGGTATTTT. Residues: CASSHLDERSRSHTDTRYF.

This clonotype has a handful of counts. J is TRBJ2-1 and V is TRBV7-3; D could derive from TRBD1 or TRBD2 (6 bases each). The germline CDR1 and CDR2 sequences are SGHTA and FQGTGA. The V and J ends lost 3 bases and 6 bases respectively, with 12 bases between them. The CDR3 has 14 amino acids. The CDR3 DNA sequence: TGTGCCAGCAGCTTCCGGGGGCTCAGCAATGAGCAGTTCTTC. It specifies CASSFRGLSNEQFF.

This clonotype showed up many times. The genes are TRBV12-3 or TRBV12-4 and TRBJ2-7; TRBD1 is a possible D gene (6 bases). The CDR3 contains 12 residues. The V and J ends lost 6 bases and 5 bases respectively, with 11 bases between them. DNA for the CDR3: TGTGCCAGCAGCAACAGGGTCCACGAGCAGTACTTC. Amino acid sequence: CASSNRVHEQYF.

The chain carries TRBV20-1 and TRBJ1-2; TRBD1 matches at 11 bases. The germline V gene encodes CDR1 DFQATT and CDR2 SNEGSKA (reference sequence). The CDR3 totals 15 residues. V gave up 2 bases and J gave up 4 bases; unmatched junction bases: 6. The CDR3 protein is CSARPSGTGGYGYTF. CDR3 nucleotide sequence: TGCAGTGCTAGACCCTCCGGGACAGGGGGCTATGGCTACACCTTC.

This chain joins TRBV5-1 and TRBJ1-2; 7 nucleotides match TRBD1. The CDR3 has 14 residues. Germline loops: CDR1 SGHRS, CDR2 YFSETQ. Trimming at V came to 2 bases and at J to 6 bases, leaving 7 bases not matched to a gene. DNA for the CDR3: TGCGCCAGCAGCTTTTTTGAGAGGGGGCATGGCTACACCTTC. This codes for CASSFFERGHGYTF.

CDR3 protein: CASSRSPGPSRNSPLHF. In nucleotides, the CDR3 is TGTGCCAGCAGTCGTAGCCCGGGCCCCTCGAGGAATTCACCCCTCCACTTT. The chain carries TRBV6-1 and TRBJ1-6; the D is unclear. V was trimmed by 5 bases and J by 7 bases, leaving 21 bases between them. The CDR3 has 17 amino acids. Germline-derived CDR1 and CDR2 are MNHNS and SASEGT.

There are a few counts of this clonotype. The V gene is TRBV20-1, the J gene TRBJ2-5; D unclear. CDR1 DFQATT and CDR2 SNEGSKA come from the germline V gene (reference sequence). This CDR3 spans 11 amino acids. V lost 2 bases and J lost 2, with 3 bases in between. CDR3 protein: CSARQQETQYF. CDR3 bases: TGCAGTGCTAGACAGCAAGAGACCCAGTACTTC.